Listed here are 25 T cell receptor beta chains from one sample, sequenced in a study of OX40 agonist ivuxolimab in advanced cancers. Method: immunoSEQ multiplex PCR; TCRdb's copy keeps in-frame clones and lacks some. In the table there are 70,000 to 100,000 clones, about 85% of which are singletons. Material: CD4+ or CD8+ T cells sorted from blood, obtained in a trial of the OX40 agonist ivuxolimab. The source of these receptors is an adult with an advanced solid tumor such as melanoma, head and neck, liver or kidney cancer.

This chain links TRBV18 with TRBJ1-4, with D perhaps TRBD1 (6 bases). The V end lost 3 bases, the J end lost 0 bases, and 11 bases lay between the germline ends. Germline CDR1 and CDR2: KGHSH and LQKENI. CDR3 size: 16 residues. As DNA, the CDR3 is TGTGCCAGCTCACCGTCCTCAGGGGCAACTAATGAAAAACTGTTTTTT. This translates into CASSPSSGATNEKLFF.

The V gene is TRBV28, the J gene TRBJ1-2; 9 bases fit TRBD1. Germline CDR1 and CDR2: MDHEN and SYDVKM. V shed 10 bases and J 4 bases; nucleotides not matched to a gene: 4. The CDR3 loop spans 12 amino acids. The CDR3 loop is CATRTGAYGYTF. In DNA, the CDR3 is TGTGCCACCCGGACAGGGGCCTATGGCTACACCTTC.

The CDR3 sequence: CASSLTDGGNQPQHF. DNA for the CDR3: TGTGCCAGCAGTTTGACAGACGGTGGCAATCAGCCCCAGCATTTT. The chain joins TRBV6-5 to TRBJ1-5, with D perhaps TRBD1 (5 bases). The length of the CDR3 is 15 residues. Germline V gene sequence: CDR1 MNHEY, CDR2 SVGAGI. V was trimmed by 4 bases and J by 2 bases, leaving 12 bases between them.

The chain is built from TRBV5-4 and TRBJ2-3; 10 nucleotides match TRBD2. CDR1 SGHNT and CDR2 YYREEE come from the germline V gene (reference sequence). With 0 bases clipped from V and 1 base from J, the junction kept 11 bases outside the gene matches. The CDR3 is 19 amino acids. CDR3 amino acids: CASSLGGLAGAAGTDTQYF. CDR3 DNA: TGTGCCAGCAGCTTGGGTGGGCTAGCGGGGGCCGCTGGCACAGATACGCAGTATTTT.

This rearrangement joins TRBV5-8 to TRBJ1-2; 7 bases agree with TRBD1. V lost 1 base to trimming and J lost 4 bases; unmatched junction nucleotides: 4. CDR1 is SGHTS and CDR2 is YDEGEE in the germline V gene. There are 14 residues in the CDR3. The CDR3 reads CASSLMGQIYGYTF. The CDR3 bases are TGTGCCAGCAGCTTGATGGGACAGATCTATGGCTACACCTTC.

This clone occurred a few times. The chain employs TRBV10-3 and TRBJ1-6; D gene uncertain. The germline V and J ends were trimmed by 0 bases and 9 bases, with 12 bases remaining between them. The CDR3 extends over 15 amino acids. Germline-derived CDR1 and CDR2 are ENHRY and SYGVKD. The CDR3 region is CAISESSAPTSPLHF. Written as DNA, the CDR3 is TGTGCCATCAGTGAGTCCTCGGCACCGACTTCACCCCTCCACTTT.

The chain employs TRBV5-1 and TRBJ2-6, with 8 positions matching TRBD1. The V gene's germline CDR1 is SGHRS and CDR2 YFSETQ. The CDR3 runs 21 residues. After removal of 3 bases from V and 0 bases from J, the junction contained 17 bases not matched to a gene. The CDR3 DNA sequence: TGCGCCAGCAGCTCCTTATCCGGGACAGGATATAGGAACTCTGGGGCCAACGTCCTGACTTTC. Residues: CASSSLSGTGYRNSGANVLTF.

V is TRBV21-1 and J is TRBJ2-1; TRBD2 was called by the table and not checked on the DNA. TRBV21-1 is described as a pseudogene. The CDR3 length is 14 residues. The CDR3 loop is CASSKAGLHNEQFF. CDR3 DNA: TGTGCCAGCAGCAAAGCCGGACTACACAATGAGCAGTTCTTC.

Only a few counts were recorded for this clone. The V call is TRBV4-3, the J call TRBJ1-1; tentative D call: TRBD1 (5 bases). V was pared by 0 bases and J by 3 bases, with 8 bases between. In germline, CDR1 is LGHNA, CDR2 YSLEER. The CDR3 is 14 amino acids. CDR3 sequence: CASSQDLGDTEAFF. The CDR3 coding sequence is TGCGCCAGCAGCCAAGATCTGGGGGACACTGAAGCTTTCTTT.

The CDR3 is CASSPGTGNTYEQYV. As DNA, the CDR3 is TGTGCCAGCAGCCCAGGGACAGGGAACACCTACGAGCAGTACGTC. This sequence joins TRBV7-8 and TRBJ2-7; 9 bases match TRBD1. Germline CDR1 SGHVS, CDR2 FQNEAQ. With V trimmed by 5 bases and J by 2 bases, 7 bases remained unmatched. This CDR3 contains 15 residues.

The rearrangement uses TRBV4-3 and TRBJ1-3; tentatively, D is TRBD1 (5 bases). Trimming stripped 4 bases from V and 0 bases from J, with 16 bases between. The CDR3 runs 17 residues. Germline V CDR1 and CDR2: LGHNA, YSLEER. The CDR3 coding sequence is TGCGCCAGCAGCCCCCACGGAGGGGACTACTCTGGAAACACCATATATTTT. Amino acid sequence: CASSPHGGDYSGNTIYF.

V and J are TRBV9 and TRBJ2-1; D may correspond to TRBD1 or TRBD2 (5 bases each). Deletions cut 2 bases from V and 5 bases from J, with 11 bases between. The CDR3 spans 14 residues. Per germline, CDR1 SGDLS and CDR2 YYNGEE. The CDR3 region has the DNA TGTGCCAGCAGCGTCACCCGGGACGACAATGAGCAGTTCTTC. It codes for CASSVTRDDNEQFF.

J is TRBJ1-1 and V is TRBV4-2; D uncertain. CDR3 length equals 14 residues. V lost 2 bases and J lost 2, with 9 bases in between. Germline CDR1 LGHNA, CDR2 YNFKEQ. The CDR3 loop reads CASSQIGQNTEAFF. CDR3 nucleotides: TGTGCCAGCAGCCAAATAGGCCAAAACACTGAAGCTTTCTTT.

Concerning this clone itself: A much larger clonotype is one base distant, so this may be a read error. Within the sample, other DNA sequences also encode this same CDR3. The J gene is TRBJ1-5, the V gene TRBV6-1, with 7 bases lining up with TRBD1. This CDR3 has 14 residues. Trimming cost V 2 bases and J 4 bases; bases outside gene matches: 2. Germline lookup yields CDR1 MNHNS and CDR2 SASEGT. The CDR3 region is CASSENRGNQPQHF. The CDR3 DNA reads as TGTGCCAGCAGTGAAAACAGGGGAAATCAGCCCCAGCATTTT.

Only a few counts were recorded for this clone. The CDR3 DNA reads TGTGCCAGCAGTCCTAACTATGGCTACACCTTC. The encoded protein is CASSPNYGYTF. The rearrangement joins TRBV28 to TRBJ1-2; D is undetermined. With 5 bases removed from V and 0 bases from J, the gap between germline ends came to 1 base. The CDR3 loop spans 11 amino acids. The germline gives CDR1 MDHEN, CDR2 SYDVKM.

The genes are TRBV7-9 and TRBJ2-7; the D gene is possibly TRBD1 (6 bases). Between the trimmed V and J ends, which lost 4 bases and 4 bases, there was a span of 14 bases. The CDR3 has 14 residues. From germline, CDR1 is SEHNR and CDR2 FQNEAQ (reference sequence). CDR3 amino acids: CASSSNREKYEQYF. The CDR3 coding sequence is TGTGCCAGCAGCTCCAACAGGGAAAAGTACGAGCAGTACTTC.

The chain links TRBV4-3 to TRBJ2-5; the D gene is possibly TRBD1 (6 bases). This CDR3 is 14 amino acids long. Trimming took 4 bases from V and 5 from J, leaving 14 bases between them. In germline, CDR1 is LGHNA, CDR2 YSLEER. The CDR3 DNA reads TGCGCCAGCAGCCGTTCTGGGGGCGGGGAGACCCAGTACTTC. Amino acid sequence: CASSRSGGGETQYF.

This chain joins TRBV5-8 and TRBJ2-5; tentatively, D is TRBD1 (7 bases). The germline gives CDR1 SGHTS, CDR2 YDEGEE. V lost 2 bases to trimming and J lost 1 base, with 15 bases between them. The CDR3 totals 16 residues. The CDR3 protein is CASSFGGRGSQETQYF. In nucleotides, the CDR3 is TGTGCCAGCAGCTTCGGGGGCAGGGGGAGCCAAGAGACCCAGTACTTC.

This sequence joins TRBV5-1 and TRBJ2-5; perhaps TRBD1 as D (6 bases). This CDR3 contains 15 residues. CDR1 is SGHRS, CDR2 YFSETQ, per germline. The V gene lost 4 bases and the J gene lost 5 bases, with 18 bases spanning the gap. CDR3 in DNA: TGCGCCAGCAGCCCTCGGACAGTTCCGGAGGAGACCCAGTACTTC. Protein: CASSPRTVPEETQYF. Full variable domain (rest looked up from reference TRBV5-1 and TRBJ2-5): KAGVTQTPRYLIKTRGQQVTLSCSPISGHRSVSWYQQTPGQGLQFLFEYFSETQRNKGNFPGRFSGRQFSNSRSEMNVSTLELGDSALYLCASSPRTVPEETQYFGPGTRLLVL.

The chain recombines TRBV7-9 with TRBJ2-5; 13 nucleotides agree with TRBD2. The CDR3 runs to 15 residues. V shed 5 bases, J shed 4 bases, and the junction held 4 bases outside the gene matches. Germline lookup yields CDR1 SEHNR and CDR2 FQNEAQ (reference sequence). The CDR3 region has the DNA TGTGCCAGCAGCCAGGGACTAGCGGGGTCAGAGACCCAGTACTTC. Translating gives CASSQGLAGSETQYF.

The CDR3, as DNA: TGTGCCAGCAGCCAGGCTAATGAAAAACTGTTTTTT. Residues: CASSQANEKLFF. The J gene is TRBJ1-4, the V gene TRBV9; D remains ambiguous. Germline V CDR1 and CDR2: SGDLS, YYNGEE. With 4 bases removed from V and 3 bases from J, the gap between germline ends came to 4 bases. The CDR3 consists of 12 residues.

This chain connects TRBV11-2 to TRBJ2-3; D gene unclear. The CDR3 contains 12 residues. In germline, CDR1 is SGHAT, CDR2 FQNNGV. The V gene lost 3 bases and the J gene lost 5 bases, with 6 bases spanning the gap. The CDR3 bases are TGTGCCAGCAGCTTTGTGGGAGATACGCAGTATTTT. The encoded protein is CASSFVGDTQYF.

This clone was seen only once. The CDR3 sequence is CASTTPSGGETQYF. CDR3 coding DNA: TGTGCCTCCACCACCCCGAGCGGGGGAGAGACCCAGTACTTC. The chain uses TRBV30 and TRBJ2-5, with 8 bases identical to TRBD2. The CDR3 covers 14 residues. The V segment lost 7 bases and the J segment 4 bases; nucleotides outside the gene matches: 11. CDR1 and CDR2 from the germline V gene are GTSNPN and SVGIG (reference sequence).

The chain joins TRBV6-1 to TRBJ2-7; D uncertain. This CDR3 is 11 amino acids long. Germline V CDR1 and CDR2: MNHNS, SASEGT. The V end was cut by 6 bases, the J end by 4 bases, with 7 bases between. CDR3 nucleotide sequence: TGTGCCAGCAGCGAAAGGTACGAGCAGTACGTC. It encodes CASSERYEQYV.

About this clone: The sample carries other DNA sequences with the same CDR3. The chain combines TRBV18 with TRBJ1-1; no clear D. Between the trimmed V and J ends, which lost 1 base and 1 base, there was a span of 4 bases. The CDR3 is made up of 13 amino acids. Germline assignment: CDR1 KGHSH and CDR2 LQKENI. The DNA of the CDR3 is TGTGCCAGCTCACCACAAGAGAACACTGAAGCTTTCTTT. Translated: CASSPQENTEAFF.